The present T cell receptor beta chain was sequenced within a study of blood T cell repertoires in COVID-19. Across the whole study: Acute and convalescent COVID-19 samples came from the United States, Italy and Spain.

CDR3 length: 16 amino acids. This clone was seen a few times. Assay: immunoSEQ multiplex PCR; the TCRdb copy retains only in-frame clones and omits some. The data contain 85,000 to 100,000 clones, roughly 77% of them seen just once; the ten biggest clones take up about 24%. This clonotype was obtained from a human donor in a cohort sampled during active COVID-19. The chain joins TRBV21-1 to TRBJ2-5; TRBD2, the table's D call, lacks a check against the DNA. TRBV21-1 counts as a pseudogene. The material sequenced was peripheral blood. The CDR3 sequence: CASRTKRERDSETQYF. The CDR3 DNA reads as TGTGCCAGCAGGACAAAGCGGGAGAGGGATTCGGAGACCCAGTACTTC.